Listed below are T cell receptor beta chains from one sample, sequenced in a study of blood T cell repertoires in COVID-19. Here immunoSEQ multiplex PCR was the method, and the copy in TCRdb shows in-frame clones only, minus some. The sample has almost 200,000 clones; roughly nine tenths are singletons. The sample comprised peripheral blood. The source is a woman aged 65 to 85 with acute or convalescent COVID-19. The CDR3 runs from the conserved cysteine through the conserved F or W. Each record gives: V gene, clone size, J gene, D gene, CDR3 DNA, CDR3 protein. The D gene is left open where the match is weak. Where a row states a size, it is once, few, many or the class of an expanded clone; other rows omit it.

TRBV7-2,few,TRBJ1-4,-,TGTGCCAGCAGCCCCGTGGGCAGGCAGAATGAAAAACTGTTTTTT,CASSPVGRQNEKLFF
TRBV29-1,few,TRBJ2-5,TRBD1,TGCAGCGTTGTGGGGCGGACAGGGGCAGGGTCCCAGTACTTC,CSVVGRTGAGSQYF
TRBV6-1,-,TRBJ2-1,TRBD2,TGTGCCAGCAGTGGAAGGTTTACCGGGACTAGCGGGACGGGTGGGCAGTTCTTC,CASSGRFTGTSGTGGQFF
TRBV19,-,TRBJ2-3,-,TGTGCCAGTAGAGCCGCCGCCCTCGCAGATACGCAGTATTTT,CASRAAALADTQYF
TRBV4-1,-,TRBJ1-5,TRBD1,TGCGCCAGCAGCACCACAGTGCAGGGGGCCCAGCATTTT,CASSTTVQGAQHF
TRBV2,once,TRBJ2-5,-,TGTGCCAGCAGTGGAGTGAGAGAGACCCAGTACTTC,CASSGVRETQYF
TRBV5-4,few,TRBJ1-2,-,TGTGCCAGCAGCTTGGGGACAAGTGTGATCTATGGCTACACCTTC,CASSLGTSVIYGYTF
TRBV7-2,-,TRBJ1-5,TRBD1,TGTGCCAGCAGCTTAGGCAGGGGGCTGGGTCAGCCCCAGCATTTT,CASSLGRGLGQPQHF
TRBV5-1,once,TRBJ2-4,TRBD2,TGCGCCAGCAGCTTGGGTCCCCGGGGGGTGGAAAACATTCAGTACTTC,CASSLGPRGVENIQYF
TRBV11-2,-,TRBJ1-1,-,TGTGCCAGCAGCCCCCAAAGCGGCGCTGAAGCTTTCTTT,CASSPQSGAEAFF
TRBV25-1,-,TRBJ1-2,TRBD1,TGTGCCAGCAGTGGGAGGACAGGGGGGGACTATGGCTACACCTTC,CASSGRTGGDYGYTF
TRBV5-1,-,TRBJ1-6,TRBD1,TGCGCCAGCAGTTTGGGACAGGGGAATTCACCCCTCCACTTT,CASSLGQGNSPLHF
TRBV10-3,-,TRBJ2-1,-,TGTGCCATCACGGGCGGGGATGAGCAGTTCTTC,CAITGGDEQFF
TRBV5-4,-,TRBJ2-3,-,TGTGCCAGCTCAATCCGGGACTTCACAGATACGCAGTATTTT,CASSIRDFTDTQYF
TRBV5-4,once,TRBJ1-3,TRBD1,TGTGCCAGCAGCTTCTGGACAGGGCTGACTGGAAACACCATATATTTT,CASSFWTGLTGNTIYF
TRBV2,-,TRBJ2-1,-,TGTGCCAGCAAAGCAGGCCCTGCTCCTACAGGTGAGCAGTTCTTC,CASKAGPAPTGEQFF
TRBV19,-,TRBJ1-2,TRBD1,TGTGCCAGTATGCGATCAACCGGGACAGGGTATGGCTACACCTTC,CASMRSTGTGYGYTF
TRBV7-8,-,TRBJ2-3,-,TGTGCCAGCAGCCCAACGGGGGATACGCAGTATTTT,CASSPTGDTQYF
TRBV6-1,-,TRBJ1-5,-,TGTGCCAGCAGTGAAATCCCGACTCTCAATCAGCCCCAGCATTTT,CASSEIPTLNQPQHF
TRBV27,-,TRBJ2-3,-,TGTGCCAGCAGTTTATTTCTGGCAGGCCGCACAGATACGCAGTATTTT,CASSLFLAGRTDTQYF
TRBV18,few,TRBJ1-5,-,TGTGCCAGCTCACCTAGGGGAGGCCCGCAGCATTTT,CASSPRGGPQHF